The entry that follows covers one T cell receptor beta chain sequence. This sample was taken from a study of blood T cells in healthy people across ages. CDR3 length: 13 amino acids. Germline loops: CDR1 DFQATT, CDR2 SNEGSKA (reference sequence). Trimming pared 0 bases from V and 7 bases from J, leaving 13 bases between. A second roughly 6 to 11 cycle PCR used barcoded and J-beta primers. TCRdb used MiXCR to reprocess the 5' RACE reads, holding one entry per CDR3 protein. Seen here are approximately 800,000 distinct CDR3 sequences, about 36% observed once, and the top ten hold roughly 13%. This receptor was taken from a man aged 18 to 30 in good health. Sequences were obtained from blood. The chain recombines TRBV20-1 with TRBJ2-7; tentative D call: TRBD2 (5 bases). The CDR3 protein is CSARDGRTGEQYF. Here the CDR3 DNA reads TGCAGTGCTAGAGATGGCAGGACTGGTGAGCAGTACTTC.